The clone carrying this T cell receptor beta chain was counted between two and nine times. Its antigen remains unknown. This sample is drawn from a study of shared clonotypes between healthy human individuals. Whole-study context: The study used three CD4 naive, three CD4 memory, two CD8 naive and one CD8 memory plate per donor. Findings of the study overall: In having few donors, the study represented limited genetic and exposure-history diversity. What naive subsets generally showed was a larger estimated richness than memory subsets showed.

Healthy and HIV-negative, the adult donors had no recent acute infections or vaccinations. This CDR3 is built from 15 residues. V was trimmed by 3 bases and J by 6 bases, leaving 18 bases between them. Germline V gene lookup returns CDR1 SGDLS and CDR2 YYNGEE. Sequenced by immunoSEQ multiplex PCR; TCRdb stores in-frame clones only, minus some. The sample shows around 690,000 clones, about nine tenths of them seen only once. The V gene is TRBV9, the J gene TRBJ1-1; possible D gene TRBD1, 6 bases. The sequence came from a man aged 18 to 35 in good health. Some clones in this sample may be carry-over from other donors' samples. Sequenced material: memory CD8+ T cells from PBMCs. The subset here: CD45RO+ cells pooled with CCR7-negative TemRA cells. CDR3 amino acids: CASSEWDNAYAEAFF. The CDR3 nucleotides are TGTGCCAGCAGCGAATGGGACAATGCATATGCTGAAGCTTTCTTT.